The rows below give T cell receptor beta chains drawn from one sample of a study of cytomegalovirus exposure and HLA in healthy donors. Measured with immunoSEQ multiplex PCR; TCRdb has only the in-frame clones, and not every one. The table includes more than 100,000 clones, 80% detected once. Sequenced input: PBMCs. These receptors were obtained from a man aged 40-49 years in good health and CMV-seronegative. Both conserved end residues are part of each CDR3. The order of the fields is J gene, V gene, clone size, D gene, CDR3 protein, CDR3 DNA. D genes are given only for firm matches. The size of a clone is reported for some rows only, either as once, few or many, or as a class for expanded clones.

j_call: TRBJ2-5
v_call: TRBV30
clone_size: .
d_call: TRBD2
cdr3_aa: CAWNRGEETQYF
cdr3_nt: TGTGCCTGGAATCGGGGGGAGGAGACCCAGTACTTC

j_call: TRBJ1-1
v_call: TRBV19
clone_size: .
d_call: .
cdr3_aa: CASSPLRSEAFF
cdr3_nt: TGTGCCAGTAGTCCTCTCCGGTCTGAAGCTTTCTTT

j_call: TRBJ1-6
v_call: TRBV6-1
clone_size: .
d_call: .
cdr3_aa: CASSERGRGELFSPLHF
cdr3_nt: TGTGCCAGCAGTGAAAGGGGCCGGGGGGAACTGTTTTCACCCCTCCACTTT

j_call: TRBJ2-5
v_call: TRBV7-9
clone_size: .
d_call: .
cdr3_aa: CASSPIPPAQYF
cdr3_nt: TGTGCCAGCAGTCCGATCCCGCCGGCCCAGTACTTC

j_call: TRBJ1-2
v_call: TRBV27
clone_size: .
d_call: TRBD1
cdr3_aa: CASSYGTGSGYGYTF
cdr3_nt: TGTGCCAGCAGCTACGGGACAGGGTCTGGCTATGGCTACACCTTC

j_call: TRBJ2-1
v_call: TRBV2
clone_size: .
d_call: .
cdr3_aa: CASRSDGIEQFF
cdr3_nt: TGTGCCAGCAGGTCCGACGGGATTGAGCAGTTCTTC

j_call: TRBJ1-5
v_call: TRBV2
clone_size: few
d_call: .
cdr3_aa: CASSAADRISNQPQHF
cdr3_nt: TGTGCCAGCAGTGCCGCGGACAGAATTAGCAATCAGCCCCAGCATTTT

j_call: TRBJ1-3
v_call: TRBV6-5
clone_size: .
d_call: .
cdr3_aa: CASSYSRPPSGNTIYF
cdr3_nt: TGTGCCAGCAGTTACTCGCGGCCGCCCTCTGGAAACACCATATATTTT

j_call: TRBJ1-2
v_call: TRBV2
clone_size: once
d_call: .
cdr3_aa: CASSWGVGVNGYTF
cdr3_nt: TGTGCCAGCAGTTGGGGGGTCGGGGTGAATGGCTACACCTTC

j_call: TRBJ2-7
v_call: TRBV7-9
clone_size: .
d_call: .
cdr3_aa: CASSPSGSSNEQYF
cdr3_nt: TGTGCCAGCAGCCCCTCCGGGAGTTCTAACGAGCAGTACTTC

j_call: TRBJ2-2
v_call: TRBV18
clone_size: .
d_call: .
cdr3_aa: CASSLNLAENTGELFF
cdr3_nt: TGTGCCAGCTCACTAAACCTGGCGGAGAACACCGGGGAGCTGTTTTTT

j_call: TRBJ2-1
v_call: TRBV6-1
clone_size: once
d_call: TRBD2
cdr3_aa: CASTQASGAEQFF
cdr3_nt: TGTGCCAGCACGCAGGCTAGCGGGGCTGAGCAGTTCTTC

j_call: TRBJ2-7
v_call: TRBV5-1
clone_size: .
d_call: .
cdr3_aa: CASSLLVSGAYEQYF
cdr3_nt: TGCGCCAGCAGCTTGTTGGTGTCAGGGGCCTACGAGCAGTACTTC

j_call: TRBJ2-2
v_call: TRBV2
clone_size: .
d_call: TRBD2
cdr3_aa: CASMRTSGVTGELFF
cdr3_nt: TGTGCCAGCATGAGGACTAGCGGGGTCACCGGGGAGCTGTTTTTT

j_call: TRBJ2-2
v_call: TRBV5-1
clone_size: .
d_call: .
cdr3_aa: CASSHLAQTNTGELFF
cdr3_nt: TGCGCCAGCAGCCATCTAGCGCAGACGAACACCGGGGAGCTGTTTTTT

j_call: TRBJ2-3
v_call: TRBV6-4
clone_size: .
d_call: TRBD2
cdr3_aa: CASSRRAGASTDTQYF
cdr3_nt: TGTGCCAGCAGTAGGAGAGCGGGAGCTAGCACAGATACGCAGTATTTT

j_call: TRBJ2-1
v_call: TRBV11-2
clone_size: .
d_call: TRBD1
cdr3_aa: CASSLGGQSFNEQFF
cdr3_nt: TGTGCCAGCAGCTTAGGGGGACAGAGTTTTAATGAGCAGTTCTTC

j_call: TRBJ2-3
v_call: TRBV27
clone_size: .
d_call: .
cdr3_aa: CASSPKWDTVTDTQYF
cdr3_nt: TGTGCCAGCAGTCCCAAATGGGACACGGTCACAGATACGCAGTATTTT

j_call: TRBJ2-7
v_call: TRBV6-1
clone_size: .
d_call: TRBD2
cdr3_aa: CASSEGLAETEQYF
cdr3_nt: TGTGCCAGCAGTGAGGGACTAGCGGAAACCGAGCAGTACTTC

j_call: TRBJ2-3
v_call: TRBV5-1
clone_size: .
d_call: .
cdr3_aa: CASRQPQATDTQYF
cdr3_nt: TGCGCCAGCAGACAACCACAGGCGACAGATACGCAGTATTTT

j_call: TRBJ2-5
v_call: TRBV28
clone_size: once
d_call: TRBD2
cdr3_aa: CASRPSGYPTQYF
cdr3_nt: TGTGCCAGCAGACCTAGCGGGTATCCGACCCAGTACTTC

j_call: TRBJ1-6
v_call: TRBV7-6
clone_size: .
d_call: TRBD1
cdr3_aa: CASSQGQGSSPLHF
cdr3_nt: TGTGCCAGCAGCCAGGGACAGGGGTCGTCACCCCTCCACTTT

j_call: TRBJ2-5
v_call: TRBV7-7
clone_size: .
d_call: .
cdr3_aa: CASSLVHGRGETQYF
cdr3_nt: TGTGCCAGCAGCTTAGTTCACGGCAGGGGTGAGACCCAGTACTTC

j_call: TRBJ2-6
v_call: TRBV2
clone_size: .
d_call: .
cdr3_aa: CASSGSAGPSGANVLTF
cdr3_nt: TGTGCCAGCAGTGGTTCAGCGGGTCCCTCTGGGGCCAACGTCCTGACTTTC

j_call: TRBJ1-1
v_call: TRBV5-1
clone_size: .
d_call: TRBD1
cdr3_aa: CASRVTGYTEAFF
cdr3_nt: TGCGCCAGCAGGGTGACAGGGTACACTGAAGCTTTCTTT

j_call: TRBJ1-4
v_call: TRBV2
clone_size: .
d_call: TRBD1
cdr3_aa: CASSTGTATNEKLFF
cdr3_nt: TGTGCCAGCTCAACGGGGACAGCAACTAATGAAAAACTGTTTTTT

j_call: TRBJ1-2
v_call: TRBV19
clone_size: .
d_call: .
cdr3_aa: CASSNGVINGYTF
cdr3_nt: TGTGCCAGTAGTAACGGGGTCATCAATGGCTACACCTTC